This TCR beta chain was sequenced during a study of identifying expanded T cells in peripheral blood. During the collection period, no donor immune events like infections were recorded. About this clone itself: Its specificity is unknown.

This CDR3 has 14 amino acids. Germline loops: CDR1 SGHRS, CDR2 YFSETQ. Trimming removed 1 base at V and 7 bases at J, with 11 bases between. Measured with immunoSEQ multiplex PCR; TCRdb has only the in-frame clones, and not every one. The profile shows over 90,000 clones, around 88% of them singletons. General study findings and limits: Over about two and four weeks, about 17 and 20 clones changed, versus approximately 1.1 between replicates. Two-week clone count variance significantly increased as total template count grew.

The sequence was collected from a person aged 18-69 years in good health. Specimen: blood. The rearrangement links TRBV5-1 to TRBJ1-4, with D possibly matching TRBD1 (6 bases). CDR3 DNA: TGCGCCAGCAGCTTGCAGGGGTTTGCTGAAAAACTGTTTTTT. Amino acid sequence: CASSLQGFAEKLFF.